Below, 17 T cell receptor beta chains from the same sample are listed, as sequenced in a study of somatic mutations in cytotoxic T cells in rheumatoid arthritis. Assay used: immunoSEQ multiplex PCR; TCRdb lists only in-frame clones, some missing. The sample consists of 15,000 or so clones, more than 60% of them appearing once. The sample was CD8+ T cells sorted from blood. The receptor source for this set is an adult with rheumatoid arthritis.

This chain uses TRBV5-1 with TRBJ2-7, with TRBD2 matching over 8 bases. The CDR3 length is 14 residues. Germline V CDR1 and CDR2: SGHRS, YFSETQ. V lost 4 bases to trimming and J lost 4 bases; unmatched junction nucleotides: 7. CDR3 sequence (DNA): TGCGCCAGCAGCACCGGGACTAGGGATTACGAGCAGTACTTC. Protein product: CASSTGTRDYEQYF.

This chain uses TRBV28 with TRBJ2-3; 10 positions agree with TRBD2. V was clipped by 3 bases and J by 2 bases; unmatched bases: 8. Per the germline V gene, CDR1 is MDHEN and CDR2 is SYDVKM. This CDR3 has 17 residues. The CDR3 DNA is TGTGCCAGCAGTTTCCCGGGACTAGCGACATTCACAGATACGCAGTATTTT. Translation gives CASSFPGLATFTDTQYF.

The J gene is TRBJ2-1, the V gene TRBV6-4; D remains ambiguous. The length of the CDR3 is 16 residues. Per the germline V gene, CDR1 is MRHNA and CDR2 is SNTAGT. V lost 6 bases and J 12 bases, leaving 27 bases between the germline ends. The CDR3 DNA follows: TGTGCCAGCAGCCCTTACGTAACTTGGACGACCGGCGGGCAGTTCTTC. Its translation is CASSPYVTWTTGGQFF.

The gene calls are TRBV2 and TRBJ2-2; D remains ambiguous. V lost 8 bases and J 4 bases, leaving 17 bases between the germline ends. The CDR3 runs to 15 residues. CDR1 and CDR2 from the germline V gene are SNHLY and FYNNEI. CDR3 region: CASGQRSYGTGELFF. In DNA form, the CDR3 reads TGTGCCAGCGGCCAGAGGAGTTACGGCACCGGGGAGCTGTTTTTT.

DNA of the CDR3: TGCAGCGTTGTAGGGGGAGCAGGATCGGGCGAGCAGTACTTC. Its protein is CSVVGGAGSGEQYF. This chain uses TRBV29-1 with TRBJ2-7; D perhaps matches TRBD1 (6 bases). The length of the CDR3 is 14 residues. Germline lookup yields CDR1 SQVTM and CDR2 ANQGSEA. V was pared by 4 bases and J by 6 bases, with 19 bases between.

The chain links TRBV4-1 to TRBJ2-5; 12 bases line up with TRBD2. Germline loops: CDR1 MGHRA, CDR2 YSYEKL. V lost 0 bases, J lost 4 bases, and 9 bases stayed unmatched. The CDR3 is made up of 18 amino acids. The chain's CDR3 is CASSQDPPTSGGLETQYF. Written as DNA, the CDR3 is TGCGCCAGCAGCCAAGATCCCCCTACTAGCGGGGGGCTAGAGACCCAGTACTTC.

The chain has TRBV5-1 and TRBJ1-2; 7 bases map to TRBD1. The CDR3 runs to 15 residues. Germline CDR1 is SGHRS and CDR2 is YFSETQ. Trimming took 0 bases from V and 3 from J; bases not matched to a gene: 5. CDR3 DNA: TGCGCCAGCAGCTTGGGACAGGGTTGGGACTATGGCTACACCTTC. It codes for CASSLGQGWDYGYTF. Drawing the rest from reference TRBV5-1 and TRBJ1-2, the complete variable domain is KAGVTQTPRYLIKTRGQQVTLSCSPISGHRSVSWYQQTPGQGLQFLFEYFSETQRNKGNFPGRFSGRQFSNSRSEMNVSTLELGDSALYLCASSLGQGWDYGYTFGSGTRLTVV.

The chain carries TRBV30 and TRBJ2-7; no clear D gene. The germline V gene encodes CDR1 GTSNPN and CDR2 SVGIG (reference sequence). Trimming shortened V by 5 bases and J by 2 bases, and 16 bases separated the two germline ends. The CDR3 spans 14 residues. This chain's CDR3 is CAWSTPPRPYEQYF. CDR3 DNA sequence: TGTGCCTGGTCAACTCCTCCCAGACCCTACGAGCAGTACTTC.

This chain uses TRBV28 with TRBJ1-3; D unresolved. Trimming removed 5 bases from V and 0 bases from J, with 14 bases in between. This CDR3 comprises 16 residues. CDR1 and CDR2 (germline): MDHEN, SYDVKM. CDR3 in amino acids: CASSLPGPYSGNTIYF. The CDR3, as DNA: TGTGCCAGCAGTCTACCCGGGCCGTACTCTGGAAACACCATATATTTT.

The chain links TRBV5-6 to TRBJ2-7; either TRBD1 or TRBD2 may supply D (5 bases each). V was trimmed by 3 bases and J by 2 bases, leaving 12 bases between them. Looked up from germline, CDR1 is SGHDT and CDR2 is YYEEEE. This CDR3 is 14 amino acids long. CDR3 in DNA: TGTGCCAGCAGCTGGGGGACGTCGACCTACGAGCAGTACTTC. Encoded protein: CASSWGTSTYEQYF. The whole variable domain, remainder taken from reference TRBV5-6 and TRBJ2-7, is DAGVTQSPTHLIKTRGQQVTLRCSPKSGHDTVSWYQQALGQGPQFIFQYYEEEERQRGNFPDRFSGHQFPNYSSELNVNALLLGDSALYLCASSWGTSTYEQYFGPGTRLTVT.

This chain connects TRBV30 to TRBJ1-1; D is unresolved. CDR1 and CDR2 from the germline V gene are GTSNPN and SVGIG (reference sequence). The CDR3 sequence is 14 residues long. Trimming cost V 4 bases and J 5 bases, with 17 bases left between them. The CDR3 DNA sequence: TGTGCCTGGACCGAGCGGGGATTTATGACTGAAGCTTTCTTT. It translates to CAWTERGFMTEAFF.

The chain links TRBV7-7 to TRBJ1-5, with TRBD1 identical over 8 bases. This CDR3 has 18 amino acids. Germline lookup yields CDR1 SSHAT and CDR2 FNYEAQ (reference sequence). The V gene end was trimmed by 3 bases and the J gene end by 9 bases; junction bases not matched to a gene: 19. The DNA for the CDR3 is TGTGCCAGCAGCTTTGTGGGGGACAGGCGGCTCACAAATTGGCCCCAGCATTTT. It translates to CASSFVGDRRLTNWPQHF. The full variable domain, completed using reference TRBV7-7 and TRBJ1-5, is GAGVSQSPRYKVTKRGQDVTLRCDPISSHATLYWYQQALGQGPEFLTYFNYEAQPDKSGLPSDRFSAERPEGSISTLTIQRTEQRDSAMYRCASSFVGDRRLTNWPQHFGDGTRLSIL.

This clone was picked up one time. This chain connects TRBV6-5 to TRBJ2-3, with no clear D. CDR1 MNHEY and CDR2 SVGAGI come from the germline V gene. The CDR3 totals 14 residues. V gave up 8 bases and J gave up 4 bases, with 16 bases separating them. As DNA, the CDR3 is TGTGCCAGCCACAGACAAGGCTTTGCAGATACGCAGTATTTT. It yields the protein CASHRQGFADTQYF.

The rearrangement joins TRBV11-2 to TRBJ2-3; D ambiguous. Trimming removed 2 bases from V and 6 bases from J, with 15 bases in between. Per the germline V gene, CDR1 is SGHAT and CDR2 is FQNNGV. The CDR3 length is 15 residues. In DNA form, the CDR3 reads TGTGCCAGCAGCTTATATCATCGATCTTCGGATACGCAGTATTTT. It codes for CASSLYHRSSDTQYF.

The chain has TRBV2 and TRBJ2-7, with TRBD1 as a possible D gene (5 bases). CDR3 length: 13 residues. Trimming cost V 7 bases and J 0 bases, with 10 bases left between them. Per the germline V gene, CDR1 is SNHLY and CDR2 is FYNNEI. CDR3 residues: CASTRTLSYEQYF. The CDR3 DNA reads TGTGCCAGCACCAGGACACTCTCCTACGAGCAGTACTTC.

In this sample, this clone turned up a few times. V is TRBV28 and J is TRBJ2-7, with 12 bases that match TRBD1. The CDR3 runs to 12 residues. Germline V gives CDR1 MDHEN, CDR2 SYDVKM. After removal of 8 bases from V and 7 bases from J, the junction contained 3 bases not matched to a gene. The CDR3 loop is CASRDRGQEQYF. CDR3 sequence (DNA): TGTGCCAGCCGGGACAGGGGGCAAGAGCAGTACTTC.

The chain recombines TRBV5-5 with TRBJ1-1; no clear D gene. From germline, CDR1 is SGHKS and CDR2 YYEKEE (reference sequence). CDR3 size: 13 residues. V lost 0 bases and J 5 bases, leaving 8 bases between the germline ends. CDR3 DNA: TGTGCCAGCAGCTTGGGAGGGAGGACTGAAGCTTTCTTT. Encoded protein: CASSLGGRTEAFF.